This T cell receptor beta chain appears in the sequencing data of a study of control samples from healthy donors and cancer patients (TCRdb year 2020). Comments on this clone: Its specific antigen is unknown. Per-nucleotide qualities are absent, and no much larger clonotype sits a single base away.

Per the germline V gene, MNHEY is the CDR1 and SVGAGI is the CDR2. The junction carries 14 bases between V and J, which are trimmed by 6 bases and 3 bases respectively. From its cysteine to its phenylalanine, the CDR3 spans 14 amino acids. The sequence is cut down to CDR3 DNA, 42 bases in frame from base 1. Library preparation used the immunoSEQ multiplex PCR assay. As stored in TCRdb, this immuneACCESS dataset retains in-frame rearrangements with V and J assigned. A fraction of the clones does not appear; measured against another copy, unresolved V genes explain less than half of the discrepancy, and the remainder lacks a known reason. The sample table holds around 80,000 clones, of which 70% to 90% were seen once. The ten largest clones add up to approximately 5.1% of the sample.

The V gene is TRBV6-5 and the J gene is TRBJ1-2; TRBD1 is a possible D gene, resting on 5 matching bases. The sequence came from a woman aged 45-59 years in good health. Sequenced: blood. The sequenced DNA: TGTGCCAGCAGCCAGGGCGGCAATGACTATGGCTACACCTTC. It encodes CASSQGGNDYGYTF.